This record concerns one T cell receptor beta chain sequence. The sample belongs to a study of blood T cell repertoires in COVID-19. Study-wide context: Both acute and convalescent COVID-19 samples were obtained from the United States, Italy and Spain.

This CDR3 has 13 residues. Trimming removed 3 bases at V and 5 bases at J, with 10 bases between. Germline values: CDR1 MNHEY, CDR2 SMNVEV (reference sequence). Per the authors' pipeline: Estimates of nucleated cell counts were drawn from the amplification of reference gene primers. Only in-frame clones appear in the TCRdb table, and some are missing; sequencing was by immunoSEQ multiplex PCR. From that table come the V and J calls and clone size; the DNA was used to work out D and trimming. The sample shows tens of thousands of clones, more than 80% of them seen only once. The V and J genes are TRBV27 and TRBJ2-5; TRBD2 is a possible D gene (5 bases). What was sequenced was peripheral blood. This sequence was found in a man aged 25 to 40 with acute or convalescent COVID-19. The CDR3 region is CASSFKGAETQYF. In DNA, the CDR3 is TGTGCCAGCAGTTTTAAGGGAGCTGAGACCCAGTACTTC.